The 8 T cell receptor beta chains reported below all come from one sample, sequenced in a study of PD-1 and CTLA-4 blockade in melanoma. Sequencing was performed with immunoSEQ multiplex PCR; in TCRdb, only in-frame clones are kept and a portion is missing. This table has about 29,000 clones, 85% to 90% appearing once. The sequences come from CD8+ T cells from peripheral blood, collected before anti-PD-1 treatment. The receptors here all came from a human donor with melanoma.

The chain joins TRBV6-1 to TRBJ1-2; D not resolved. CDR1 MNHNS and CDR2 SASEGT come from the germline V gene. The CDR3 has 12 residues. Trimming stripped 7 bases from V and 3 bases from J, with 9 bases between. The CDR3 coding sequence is TGTGCCAGCACCGACCGGGACTATGGCTACACCTTC. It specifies CASTDRDYGYTF.

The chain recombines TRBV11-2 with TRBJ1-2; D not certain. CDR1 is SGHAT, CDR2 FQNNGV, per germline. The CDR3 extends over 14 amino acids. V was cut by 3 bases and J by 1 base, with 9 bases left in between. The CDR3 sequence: CASSFEAGNYGYTF. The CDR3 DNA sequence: TGTGCCAGCAGCTTCGAGGCTGGTAACTATGGCTACACCTTC.

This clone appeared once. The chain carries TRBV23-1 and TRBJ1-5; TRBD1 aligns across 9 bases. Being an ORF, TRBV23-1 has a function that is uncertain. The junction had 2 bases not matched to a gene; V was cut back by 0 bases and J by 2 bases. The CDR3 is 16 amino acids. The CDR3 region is CASSQSTGGGNQPQHF. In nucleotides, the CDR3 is TGCGCCAGCAGTCAATCGACAGGGGGGGGCAATCAGCCCCAGCATTTT.

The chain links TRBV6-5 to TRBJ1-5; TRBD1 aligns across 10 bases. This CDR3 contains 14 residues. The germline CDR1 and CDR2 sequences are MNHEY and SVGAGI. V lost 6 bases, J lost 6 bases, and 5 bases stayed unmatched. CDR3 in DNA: TGTGCCAGCAGCCAGGACAGGGGGTCTCAGCCCCAGCATTTT. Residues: CASSQDRGSQPQHF.

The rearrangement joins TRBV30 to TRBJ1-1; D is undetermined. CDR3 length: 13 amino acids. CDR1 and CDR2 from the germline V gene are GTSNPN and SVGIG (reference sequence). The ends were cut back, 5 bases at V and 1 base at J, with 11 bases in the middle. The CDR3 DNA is TGTGCCTGGGTCGTCGACGCGAACACTGAAGCTTTCTTT. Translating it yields CAWVVDANTEAFF.

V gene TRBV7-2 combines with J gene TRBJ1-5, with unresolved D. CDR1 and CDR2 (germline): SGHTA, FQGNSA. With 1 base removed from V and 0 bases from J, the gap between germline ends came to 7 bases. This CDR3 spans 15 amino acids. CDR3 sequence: CASSLGWDSNQPQHF. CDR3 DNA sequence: TGTGCCAGCAGCTTAGGATGGGATAGCAATCAGCCCCAGCATTTT.

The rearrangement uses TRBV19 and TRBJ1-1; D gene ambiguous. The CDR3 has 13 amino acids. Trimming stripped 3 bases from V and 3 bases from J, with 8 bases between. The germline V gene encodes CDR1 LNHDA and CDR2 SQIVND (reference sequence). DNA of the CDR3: TGTGCCAGTAGTATCGAACCGGACACTGAAGCTTTCTTT. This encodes CASSIEPDTEAFF.

CDR3 amino acids: CSAPGQAPGTDSPLHF. CDR3 bases: TGCAGCGCCCCGGGACAAGCCCCAGGGACCGATTCACCCCTCCACTTT. V and J are TRBV29-1 and TRBJ1-6, with TRBD1 as a possible D gene (6 bases). V was pared by 7 bases and J by 8 bases, with 24 bases between. The germline gives CDR1 SQVTM, CDR2 ANQGSEA. The CDR3 contains 16 residues. The full variable domain, completed using reference TRBV29-1 and TRBJ1-6, is SAVISQKPSRDICQRGTSLTIQCQVDSQVTMMFWYRQQPGQSLTLIATANQGSEATYESGFVIDKFPISRPNLTFSTLTVSNMSPEDSSIYLCSAPGQAPGTDSPLHFGNGTRLTVT.